The 10 T cell receptor beta chains presented below share a single source sample, sequenced in a study of PD-1 blockade in classical Hodgkin lymphoma. Here immunoSEQ multiplex PCR was the method, and the copy in TCRdb shows in-frame clones only, minus some. The data hold 10,000 to 15,000 clones, with 75% to 90% observed a single time. Brentuximab vedotin exposure varied, and every patient relapsed after autologous stem cell transplantation. This specimen was peripheral blood mononuclear cells (PBMCs), taken at baseline. The receptors were gathered from a human donor with classical Hodgkin lymphoma.

The chain joins TRBV2 to TRBJ2-3; D possibly corresponds to TRBD2 (5 bases). CDR1 and CDR2 (germline): SNHLY, FYNNEI. The germline V and J ends were trimmed by 6 bases and 2 bases, with 9 bases remaining between them. The CDR3 covers 13 residues. The DNA of the CDR3 is TGTGCCAGCAGACCGAGGGCCACAGATACGCAGTATTTT. It yields the protein CASRPRATDTQYF.

The sample holds a few counts of this clone. The chain employs TRBV6-6 and TRBJ2-3; tentatively, D is TRBD1 (6 bases). Trimming removed 2 bases at V and 6 bases at J, with 12 bases between. This CDR3 contains 14 residues. The germline V gene encodes CDR1 MNHNY and CDR2 SVGAGI (reference sequence). CDR3 amino acids: CASSYPAGADTQYF. The CDR3 DNA reads TGTGCCAGCAGTTACCCAGCAGGGGCCGATACGCAGTATTTT.

This sequence joins TRBV5-1 and TRBJ2-3; TRBD2 is a possible D gene (6 bases). The CDR3 runs to 16 residues. V was pared by 4 bases and J by 4 bases, with 19 bases between. Germline V gene data show CDR1 as SGHRS and CDR2 as YFSETQ. CDR3 in DNA: TGCGCCAGCAGCCCCTCGGCGCGGGGTATATCAGATACGCAGTATTTT. This translates into CASSPSARGISDTQYF.

This chain uses TRBV9 with TRBJ2-3; D is uncertain. The germline gives CDR1 SGDLS, CDR2 YYNGEE. The CDR3 has 13 amino acids. With 3 bases removed from V and 0 bases from J, the gap between germline ends came to 5 bases. CDR3 in amino acids: CASSGSSTDTQYF. CDR3 DNA sequence: TGTGCCAGCAGCGGATCTAGCACAGATACGCAGTATTTT.

The J gene is TRBJ1-4, the V gene TRBV28, with D tentatively TRBD1 (6 bases). The CDR3 totals 15 residues. Germline CDR1 is MDHEN and CDR2 is SYDVKM. V gave up 5 bases and J gave up 7 bases, with 17 bases separating them. Here the CDR3 reads CASSAQGRSSEKLFF. CDR3 bases: TGTGCCAGCAGTGCCCAGGGGAGGTCGAGTGAAAAACTGTTTTTT. The whole variable domain, remainder taken from reference TRBV28 and TRBJ1-4, is DVKVTQSSRYLVKRTGEKVFLECVQDMDHENMFWYRQDPGLGLRLIYFSYDVKMKEKGDIPEGYSVSREKKERFSLILESASTNQTSMYLCASSAQGRSSEKLFFGSGTQLSVL.

This chain links TRBV15 with TRBJ1-1, with 7 bases that match TRBD1. The germline CDR1 and CDR2 sequences are LNHNV and YYDKDF (reference sequence). The CDR3 loop spans 14 amino acids. Trimming took 3 bases from V and 13 from J; bases not matched to a gene: 14. The CDR3 nucleotides are TGTGCCACCAGCAGGGGGGACAGTTTGGTGGAGGTTTTCTTT. Residues: CATSRGDSLVEVFF.

This clone is medium-sized by share. This sequence joins TRBV5-1 and TRBJ2-1, with 7 bases aligning to TRBD2. Germline assignment: CDR1 SGHRS and CDR2 YFSETQ. This CDR3 has 15 residues. J was trimmed by 6 bases and V by 5 bases; bases with no gene match: 11. CDR3 region: CASSLGRPRANEQFF. For the CDR3, the DNA is TGCGCCAGCAGTCTCGGGAGGCCCAGGGCCAATGAGCAGTTCTTC.

DNA of the CDR3: TGTGCCAGTAGTATCTTTGCCGGGGCCGGGATCTACGAGCAGTACTTC. Its translation is CASSIFAGAGIYEQYF. The J gene is TRBJ2-7, the V gene TRBV19; D could derive from TRBD1 or TRBD2 (5 bases each). This CDR3 region has 16 residues. The germline V gene encodes CDR1 LNHDA and CDR2 SQIVND (reference sequence). Deletions cut 3 bases from V and 3 bases from J, with 18 bases between.

The genes are TRBV18 and TRBJ2-1; D remains unclear. V was pared by 3 bases and J by 10 bases, with 13 bases between. Germline CDR1 reads KGHSH; CDR2 reads LQKENI. The CDR3 length is 13 residues. The CDR3 DNA is TGTGCCAGCTCACCCAAATCTAGTACAGAGCAGTTCTTC. Its protein product is CASSPKSSTEQFF.

The chain employs TRBV29-1 and TRBJ2-3, with 12 bases that match TRBD1. Germline assignment: CDR1 SQVTM and CDR2 ANQGSEA. The CDR3 loop spans 14 amino acids. Unmatched junction bases numbered 7, after V lost 6 bases and J lost 6 bases. This chain's CDR3 is CSVLGQGAVDTQYF. The CDR3 DNA reads as TGCAGCGTATTGGGACAGGGGGCGGTCGATACGCAGTATTTT.